These 21 T cell receptor beta chains share one sample of origin, sequenced in a study of T cell changes during pregnancy in multiple sclerosis. Repertoires were generated with immunoSEQ multiplex PCR, while TCRdb's copy carries only in-frame clones and drops some. The data show 50,000 to 65,000 clones, around 93% seen once. This specimen was CD8+ T cells from peripheral blood mononuclear cells, taken in the second trimester of pregnancy. These receptors all stem from a female donor with multiple sclerosis, enrolled in a pregnancy study.

The J gene is TRBJ2-7, the V gene TRBV19, with TRBD2 matching 9 bases. From germline, CDR1 is LNHDA and CDR2 SQIVND (reference sequence). This CDR3 has 13 amino acids. Losses at the gene ends were 2 bases for V and 7 bases for J; bases not matched to a gene: 3. DNA of the CDR3: TGTGCCAGTAGTATACTTCTAGCGGGAGAGCAGTACTTC. The encoded protein is CASSILLAGEQYF.

The rearrangement links TRBV6-1 to TRBJ2-7; TRBD1 agrees at 7 bases. Trimming cost V 4 bases and J 6 bases; bases outside gene matches: 6. CDR1 and CDR2 (germline): MNHNS, SASEGT. The CDR3 contains 13 residues. The CDR3: CASSVYRGPEQYF. Here the CDR3 DNA reads TGTGCCAGCAGTGTTTACAGGGGACCCGAGCAGTACTTC.

V and J are TRBV4-1 and TRBJ2-7, with D tentatively TRBD2 (5 bases). Trimming pared 5 bases from V and 5 bases from J, leaving 13 bases between. The germline V gene has CDR1 MGHRA and CDR2 YSYEKL. The CDR3 covers 13 residues. DNA of the CDR3: TGCGCCAGCAGCTTGGGAAGGAGGAACGAGCAGTACTTC. Its translation is CASSLGRRNEQYF.

This chain uses TRBV14 with TRBJ2-7; 8 bases are shared with TRBD1. V lost 4 bases to trimming and J lost 3 bases; unmatched junction nucleotides: 5. Germline loops: CDR1 SGHDN, CDR2 FVKESK. The CDR3 has 14 residues. CDR3 region: CASSPRDRSYEQYF. CDR3 DNA: TGTGCCAGCAGCCCCCGGGACAGGAGCTACGAGCAGTACTTC.

The chain carries TRBV7-9 and TRBJ2-7; TRBD2 might be the D (5 bases). The CDR3 spans 13 residues. V lost 5 bases and J lost 2, with 10 bases in between. CDR1 is SEHNR, CDR2 FQNEAQ, per germline (reference sequence). The CDR3 here is CASSPASPYEQYF. DNA for the CDR3: TGTGCCAGCAGCCCGGCTAGCCCCTACGAGCAGTACTTC.

V usage is TRBV2 and J usage is TRBJ1-1; tentative D call: TRBD1 (5 bases). Germline CDR1 reads SNHLY; CDR2 reads FYNNEI. Trimming removed 2 bases from V and 4 bases from J, with 17 bases in between. This CDR3 has 16 amino acids. CDR3 sequence (DNA): TGTGCCAGCAGTGAACGGTGGGATGGGGGGATCACTGAAGCTTTCTTT. This sequence encodes CASSERWDGGITEAFF.

This chain joins TRBV10-3 and TRBJ2-1, with 7 bases matching TRBD2. Germline V gene lookup returns CDR1 ENHRY and CDR2 SYGVKD. The length of the CDR3 is 15 residues. Trimming at V came to 2 bases and at J to 6 bases, leaving 7 bases not matched to a gene. The CDR3 spells CAISEGRDRGNEQFF. DNA for the CDR3: TGTGCCATCAGTGAGGGGAGGGATCGGGGCAATGAGCAGTTCTTC.

This chain links TRBV6-6 with TRBJ2-2, with D uncertain. The germline V gene encodes CDR1 MNHNY and CDR2 SVGAGI (reference sequence). Trimming removed 0 bases at V and 7 bases at J, with 12 bases between. CDR3 length: 15 amino acids. This chain's CDR3 is CASSYSTDPDGELFF. CDR3 bases: TGTGCCAGCAGTTACTCGACTGATCCCGACGGGGAGCTGTTTTTT.

The table lists this clone with a count of one. This chain joins TRBV19 and TRBJ1-2, with 7 nucleotides matching TRBD1. Looked up from germline, CDR1 is LNHDA and CDR2 is SQIVND (reference sequence). This CDR3 has 16 amino acids. V shed 5 bases, J shed 4 bases, and the junction held 13 bases outside the gene matches. The CDR3 spells CASSPKGVDRSYGYTF. The CDR3 DNA reads as TGTGCCAGTAGTCCCAAGGGGGTGGACAGGTCCTATGGCTACACCTTC.

This chain uses TRBV6-5 with TRBJ2-1, with 10 bases that match TRBD2. Per the germline V gene, CDR1 is MNHEY and CDR2 is SVGAGI. The CDR3 runs 15 residues. The trim removed 5 bases at V and 8 bases at J, leaving 9 bases unmatched. CDR3 nucleotide sequence: TGTGCCAGCAGTGCGGGACTAGCGTCTTCGGATGAGCAGTTCTTC. Translating it yields CASSAGLASSDEQFF.

This clone came up once. The chain links TRBV10-2 to TRBJ2-7; TRBD1 matches at 9 bases. The ends lost 4 bases at V and 5 bases at J; junction bases unmatched: 6. Germline loops: CDR1 WSHSY, CDR2 SAAADI. The length of the CDR3 is 14 residues. CDR3 DNA: TGCGCCAGCAGTGGGGGGGACAGGGTCCACGAGCAGTACTTC. Translation gives CASSGGDRVHEQYF.

The chain couples TRBV10-1 to TRBJ2-1; D ambiguous. Trimming took off 9 bases at V and 1 base at J, with 13 bases between the two ends. The length of the CDR3 is 14 residues. The germline gives CDR1 WNHNN, CDR2 SYGVQD (reference sequence). In nucleotides, the CDR3 is TGCGCCAGTGCCAGACTGAAGTCCTACAATGAGCAGTTCTTC. Its protein is CASARLKSYNEQFF.

The gene calls are TRBV29-1 and TRBJ2-7, with D possibly being TRBD2 (5 bases). The CDR3 is 13 amino acids. Germline V gene lookup returns CDR1 SQVTM and CDR2 ANQGSEA. The V end was cut by 2 bases, the J end by 0 bases, with 8 bases between. The CDR3 sequence: CSVETGNSYEQYF. The CDR3 DNA follows: TGCAGCGTTGAAACGGGAAACTCCTACGAGCAGTACTTC.

This chain uses TRBV29-1 with TRBJ2-1, with a tentative D call TRBD2 (5 bases). Deletions cut 4 bases from V and 10 bases from J, with 11 bases between. CDR1 and CDR2 from the germline V gene are SQVTM and ANQGSEA. The CDR3 contains 11 residues. The CDR3 bases are TGCAGCGTTGCGGCGGGCCTCGAGCAGTTCTTC. This codes for CSVAAGLEQFF.

The rearrangement joins TRBV7-6 to TRBJ2-5, with 8 bases fitting TRBD2. After removal of 5 bases from V and 4 bases from J, the junction contained 6 bases not matched to a gene. The CDR3 length is 14 residues. The germline V gene encodes CDR1 SGHVS and CDR2 FNYEAQ. CDR3 residues: CASSLGREGETQYF. For the CDR3, the DNA is TGTGCCAGCAGCCTGGGACGGGAGGGAGAGACCCAGTACTTC.

With regard to this clone: This specimen includes other DNA sequences encoding the same CDR3. This chain uses TRBV27 with TRBJ2-7; 9 nucleotides align to TRBD1. The CDR3 consists of 13 residues. From germline, CDR1 is MNHEY and CDR2 SMNVEV (reference sequence). The trim removed 5 bases at V and 3 bases at J, leaving 2 bases unmatched. The CDR3 loop is CASSPTGGYEQYF. The CDR3, as DNA: TGTGCCAGCAGTCCGACAGGGGGCTACGAGCAGTACTTC.

The rearrangement uses TRBV9 and TRBJ2-2; maybe TRBD1 (5 bases). The CDR3 length is 15 residues. Deletions cut 0 bases from V and 5 bases from J, with 11 bases between. CDR1 is SGDLS and CDR2 is YYNGEE in the germline V gene. CDR3 region: CASSVGGSNTGELFF. DNA of the CDR3: TGTGCCAGCAGCGTAGGGGGCTCAAATACCGGGGAGCTGTTTTTT.

V gene TRBV11-2 combines with J gene TRBJ2-7; tentative D call: TRBD1 (6 bases). The CDR3 loop spans 14 amino acids. Germline-derived CDR1 and CDR2 are SGHAT and FQNNGV. Trimming took off 1 base at V and 5 bases at J, with 12 bases between the two ends. In nucleotides, the CDR3 is TGTGCCAGCAGCTTAGTTCTAGGGGGAAACGAGCAGTACTTC. Its translation is CASSLVLGGNEQYF. The whole variable domain, filled in from reference TRBV11-2 and TRBJ2-7, reads EAGVAQSPRYKIIEKRQSVAFWCNPISGHATLYWYQQILGQGPKLLIQFQNNGVVDDSQLPKDRFSAERLKGVDSTLKIQPAKLEDSAVYLCASSLVLGGNEQYFGPGTRLTVT.

This sequence joins TRBV12-1 and TRBJ2-2; the D call TRBD2 from the table was never checked on the DNA. TRBV12-1 is a known pseudogene. The CDR3 has 16 amino acids. CDR3 region: CASSFGQREDTGELFF. The CDR3 DNA sequence: TGTGCCAGCAGCTTTGGCCAGCGGGAGGATACCGGGGAGCTGTTTTTT.

The chain has TRBV21-1 and TRBJ2-5; the table's TRBD1 call for D was not verified on the DNA. TRBV21-1 is assigned pseudogene status. The CDR3 has 14 amino acids. The CDR3 loop reads CASSRTGYQETQYF. The CDR3, as DNA: TGTGCCAGCAGCAGAACAGGGTACCAAGAGACCCAGTACTTC.

V is TRBV5-1 and J is TRBJ2-7, with 8 nucleotides matching TRBD2. With V trimmed by 5 bases and J by 10 bases, 8 bases remained unmatched. This CDR3 has 12 amino acids. Germline CDR1 SGHRS, CDR2 YFSETQ. The CDR3: CASRSGLDNQYF. CDR3 nucleotides: TGCGCCAGCAGGTCGGGACTAGATAACCAGTACTTC.